Following are 14 T cell receptor beta chains from one sample sequenced in a study of tumor and adjacent non-tumor tissue in lung cancer. Three rounds of nested PCR, following a modified ARM-PCR protocol, produced the TCRbeta library. TCRdb called the multiplex PCR reads again in MiXCR, with one record for every CDR3 protein. This table holds roughly 120,000 distinct CDR3 sequences, 50% to 70% found once. No cell sorting was done before RNA was extracted from the tissue. More than 3 cm separated this lung sample from the edge of the tumor. The sequenced sample consisted of distant non-tumor lung tissue. These receptors all stem from a man between 60 and 75 years old with non-small cell lung cancer.

This clonotype turned up a few times. This chain connects TRBV5-8 to TRBJ2-1; D is unresolved. Germline loops: CDR1 SGHTS, CDR2 YDEGEE. V dropped 0 bases and J dropped 10 bases, with 14 bases sitting between them. The length of the CDR3 is 14 residues. The CDR3: CASSLEWRALEQFF. The CDR3 region has the DNA TGTGCCAGCAGCTTGGAGTGGCGCGCCTTGGAGCAGTTCTTC.

The sample holds a few counts of this clonotype. This could be a read error, since a much larger clone is one nucleotide away. This chain uses TRBV4-2 with TRBJ1-2; 8 nucleotides line up with TRBD1. The CDR3 extends over 16 amino acids. Germline values: CDR1 LGHNA, CDR2 YNFKEQ. CDR3 DNA sequence: TGTACCAGCAGCCAGATACAGGGGGACGAAGGATATGGCTACACCTTC. Encoded protein: CTSSQIQGDEGYGYTF.

This clonotype was observed once. This CDR3 fails to terminate in the conserved phenylalanine or tryptophan, so it likely reflects a read error. This rearrangement joins TRBV4-1 to TRBJ1-6, with D uncertain. CDR3 length equals 15 residues. Germline V gene data show CDR1 as MGHRA and CDR2 as YSYEKL. The CDR3, as DNA: TGCACCAGCAGCCAAGTTAACAAGGAGAGTTCACCCCTCCACTCT. Its translation is CTSSQVNKESSPLHS.

This clonotype was counted a few times. It may be a read error: a sequence one base away is much more abundant. The chain has TRBV6-1 and TRBJ2-3; D is uncertain. CDR1 is MNHNS and CDR2 is SASEGT in the germline V gene. The CDR3 is 14 amino acids. Between the trimmed V and J ends, which lost 1 base and 4 bases, there was a span of 9 bases. CDR3 protein: CASSEGVHPDTQYF. The CDR3 DNA reads TGTGCCAGCAGTGAAGGTGTCCACCCAGATACGCAGTATTTT.

This clonotype was detected a few times. The rearrangement uses TRBV20-1 and TRBJ2-7; maybe TRBD2 (6 bases). Germline-derived CDR1 and CDR2 are DFQATT and SNEGSKA (reference sequence). This CDR3 comprises 13 residues. V was pared by 6 bases and J by 2 bases, with 14 bases between. This chain's CDR3 is CSARDSLTYEQYF. CDR3 DNA sequence: TGCAGTGCCCGGGACTCCCTCACCTACGAGCAGTACTTC.

A note on this clonotype: This may be a read error: a much more frequent sequence differs by one nucleotide. This sequence joins TRBV12-3 or TRBV12-4 and TRBJ2-3; 11 nucleotides agree with TRBD2. The V gene end was trimmed by 6 bases and the J gene end by 1 base; junction bases not matched to a gene: 3. This CDR3 comprises 15 residues. The CDR3 region has the DNA TGTGCCAGCAGCGTAGCGGGAGGGGGCACAGATACGCAGTATTTT. Encoded protein: CASSVAGGGTDTQYF.

This clonotype was observed a handful of times. A read error is possible here, since a much larger clone lies one base away. In DNA, the CDR3 is TGTGCCAGCAGTCAGACAGGGCACCAAGAGACCCAGTACTTC. It encodes CASSQTGHQETQYF. V and J are TRBV6-2 or TRBV6-3 and TRBJ2-5; the match to TRBD1 covers 7 bases. V gave up 5 bases and J gave up 0 bases; unmatched junction bases: 3. Germline values: CDR1 MNHEY, CDR2 SVGEGT. There are 14 residues in the CDR3.

The genes are TRBV11-2 and TRBJ2-6; D gene uncertain. There are 16 residues in the CDR3. Germline V CDR1 and CDR2: SGHAT, FQNNGV. The V end was cut by 0 bases, the J end by 0 bases, with 6 bases between. CDR3 region: CASSLDPLSGANVLTF. The CDR3 region has the DNA TGTGCCAGCAGCTTAGATCCCCTCTCTGGGGCCAACGTCCTGACTTTC. Looking up the rest from reference TRBV11-2 and TRBJ2-6 gives the full variable domain: EAGVAQSPRYKIIEKRQSVAFWCNPISGHATLYWYQQILGQGPKLLIQFQNNGVVDDSQLPKDRFSAERLKGVDSTLKIQPAKLEDSAVYLCASSLDPLSGANVLTFGAGSRLTVL.

With respect to this clonotype: This may arise from a read error, as a much more abundant clone is one base away. The chain links TRBV6-2 or TRBV6-3 to TRBJ2-1; 12 bases match TRBD2. V shed 2 bases and J 9 bases; nucleotides not matched to a gene: 5. The germline V gene encodes CDR1 MNHEY and CDR2 SVGEGT. The CDR3 consists of 15 residues. The CDR3 loop is CASSYPASGGGEQFF. The CDR3 bases are TGTGCCAGCAGTTACCCCGCTAGCGGGGGGGGTGAGCAGTTCTTC.

This clonotype has only a few counts. A much bigger clone sits one base away, suggesting this may be a read error. The rearrangement joins TRBV12-5 to TRBJ1-2; D uncertain. The length of the CDR3 is 16 residues. Germline V lookup: CDR1 LGHNT, CDR2 FRNRAP. DNA of the CDR3: TGTGCTAGTGAGTCTAAGGGCGCTGCCTTGGGCTATGGCCACACCTTC. Protein: CASESKGAALGYGHTF.

Note on this clonotype: A read error is possible here, since a much larger clone lies one base away. This chain joins TRBV12-3 or TRBV12-4 and TRBJ2-5; D is perhaps TRBD2 (5 bases). The CDR3 sequence is 13 residues long. Written as DNA, the CDR3 is TGTGCCGGCAGTTTAACTAGGTTGCAGACCCAGTACTTC. Protein product: CAGSLTRLQTQYF.

This clonotype has a count of ten or more. This sequence joins TRBV20-1 and TRBJ2-3, with 9 bases fitting TRBD2. The CDR3 length is 17 residues. The junction had 13 bases not matched to a gene; V was cut back by 3 bases and J by 3 bases. The V gene's germline CDR1 is DFQATT and CDR2 SNEGSKA (reference sequence). The CDR3 is CSASRGTSSIVTDTQYF. CDR3 coding DNA: TGCAGTGCTAGTAGGGGGACTAGCTCCATCGTTACAGATACGCAGTATTTT.

As to this clonotype: A single base separates this from a much larger clone, so it may be a read error. The chain couples TRBV20-1 to TRBJ1-5; no definite D call. Per the germline V gene, CDR1 is DFQATT and CDR2 is SNEGSKA (reference sequence). This CDR3 contains 13 residues. V shed 8 bases and J shed 5 bases, with 16 bases lying between them. In nucleotides, the CDR3 is TGCAGTACTCTAACAGAAGCCGATCAGCCCCAGCATTTT. Translation: CSTLTEADQPQHF.

The CDR3 spells CASNTAYWDTDIIQPQHF. DNA of the CDR3: TGTGCCAGCAACACCGCGTACTGGGACACCGACATTATTCAGCCCCAGCATTTT. V gene TRBV6-2 or TRBV6-3 combines with J gene TRBJ1-5; D is possibly TRBD1 (6 bases). Trimming removed 7 bases at V and 6 bases at J, with 28 bases between. Per the germline V gene, CDR1 is MNHEY and CDR2 is SVGEGT. The CDR3 runs 18 residues.